The present entry profiles one TCR beta chain with its context. Its matching antigen is unknown. These data are taken from a study of cytomegalovirus exposure and HLA in healthy donors. PCR amplification relied on 60 Vbeta primers (plus 13 Jbeta primers). Libraries were prepared by immunoSEQ multiplex PCR; TCRdb keeps only in-frame clonotypes and omits some of them. There are 99,000 or so clones in the sample; 75% to 85% occur only once, and roughly 6.1% lies in the top ten. Study conclusions and caveats: Analyses of presence and absence presupposed an approximately uniform sequencing depth across donors. In a later analysis, V- and J-gene trimming of beta chains associated with a DCLRE1C missense variant, replicated independently. HLA alleles were associated with roughly 15,000 TCR beta sequences in a later analysis at 0.05 false discovery rate. The study designated 150 or so TCR beta chains cytomegalovirus-associated.

Germline V CDR1 and CDR2: SGHDT, YYEEEE. The CDR3 contains 15 residues. The V and J ends lost 3 bases and 4 bases, in that order; junction bases with no gene match: 5. The chain links TRBV5-6 to TRBJ2-1; 9 bases are shared with TRBD2. This TCR derives from a man aged 18 to 29 in good health and CMV-seronegative. Sequences were obtained from PBMCs. CDR3 sequence (DNA): TGTGCCAGCAGCTCGAGCGGGAGGCTTTACAATGAGCAGTTCTTC. It translates to CASSSSGRLYNEQFF.